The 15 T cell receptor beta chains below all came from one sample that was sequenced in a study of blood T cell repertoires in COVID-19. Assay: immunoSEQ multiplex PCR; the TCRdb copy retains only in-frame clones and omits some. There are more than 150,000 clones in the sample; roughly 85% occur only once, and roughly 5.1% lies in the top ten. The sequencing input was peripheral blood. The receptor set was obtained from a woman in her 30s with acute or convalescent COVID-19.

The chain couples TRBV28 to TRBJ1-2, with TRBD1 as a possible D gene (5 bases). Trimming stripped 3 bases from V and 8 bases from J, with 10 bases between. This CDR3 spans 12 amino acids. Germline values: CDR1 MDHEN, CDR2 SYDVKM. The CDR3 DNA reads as TGTGCCAGCAGTTTTCAGGGTTGGGGCTACACCTTC. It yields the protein CASSFQGWGYTF.

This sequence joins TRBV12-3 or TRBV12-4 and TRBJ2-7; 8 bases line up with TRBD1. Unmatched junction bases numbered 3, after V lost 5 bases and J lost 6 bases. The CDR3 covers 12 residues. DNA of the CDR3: TGTGCCAGCAGTCAGACAGGGGCCGAGCAGTACTTC. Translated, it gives CASSQTGAEQYF.

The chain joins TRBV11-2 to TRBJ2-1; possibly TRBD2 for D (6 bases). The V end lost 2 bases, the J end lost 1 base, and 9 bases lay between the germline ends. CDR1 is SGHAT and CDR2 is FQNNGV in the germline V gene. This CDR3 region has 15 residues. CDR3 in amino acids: CASSLRDLSYNEQFF. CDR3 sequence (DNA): TGTGCCAGCAGCTTACGGGACTTATCCTACAATGAGCAGTTCTTC.

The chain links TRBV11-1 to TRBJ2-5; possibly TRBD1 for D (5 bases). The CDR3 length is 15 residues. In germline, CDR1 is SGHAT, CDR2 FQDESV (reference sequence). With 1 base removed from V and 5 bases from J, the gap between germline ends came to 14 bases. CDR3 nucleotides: TGTGCCAGCAGCTTAGAATTGGTGGGGCTGGAGACCCAGTACTTC. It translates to CASSLELVGLETQYF.

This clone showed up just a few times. Here the CDR3 DNA reads TGCGCCAGCAGCCCTAGACCGGACACCGGGGAGCTGTTTTTT. Amino acids: CASSPRPDTGELFF. V is TRBV5-1 and J is TRBJ2-2; D gene ambiguous. The CDR3 spans 14 residues. Germline CDR1 is SGHRS and CDR2 is YFSETQ. V was cut by 4 bases and J by 3 bases, with 10 bases left in between.

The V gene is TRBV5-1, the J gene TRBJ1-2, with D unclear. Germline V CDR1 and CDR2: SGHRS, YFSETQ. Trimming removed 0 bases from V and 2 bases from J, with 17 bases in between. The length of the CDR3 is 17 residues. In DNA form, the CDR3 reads TGCGCCAGCAGCTTGGACGCCACCCTGCCGCTAAACTATGGCTACACCTTC. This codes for CASSLDATLPLNYGYTF.

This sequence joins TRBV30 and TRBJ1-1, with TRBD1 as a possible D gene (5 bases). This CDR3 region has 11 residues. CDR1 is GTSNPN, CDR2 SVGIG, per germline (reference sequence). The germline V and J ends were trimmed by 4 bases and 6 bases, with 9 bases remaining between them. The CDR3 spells CAWTQGAEAFF. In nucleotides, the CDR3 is TGTGCCTGGACGCAGGGTGCTGAAGCTTTCTTT.

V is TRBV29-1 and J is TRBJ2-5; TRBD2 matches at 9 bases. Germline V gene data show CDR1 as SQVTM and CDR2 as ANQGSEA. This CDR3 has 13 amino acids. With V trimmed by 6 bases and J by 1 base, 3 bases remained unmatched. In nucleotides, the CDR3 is TGCAGCGTAGATAGCGGGGGCCAAGAGACCCAGTACTTC. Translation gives CSVDSGGQETQYF.

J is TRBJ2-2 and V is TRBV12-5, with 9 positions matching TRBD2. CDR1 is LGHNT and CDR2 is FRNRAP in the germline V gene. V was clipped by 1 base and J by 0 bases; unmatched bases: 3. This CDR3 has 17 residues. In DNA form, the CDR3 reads TGTGCTAGTGGTTTGGCACTAGCGGGTGCGAACACCGGGGAGCTGTTTTTT. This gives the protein CASGLALAGANTGELFF.

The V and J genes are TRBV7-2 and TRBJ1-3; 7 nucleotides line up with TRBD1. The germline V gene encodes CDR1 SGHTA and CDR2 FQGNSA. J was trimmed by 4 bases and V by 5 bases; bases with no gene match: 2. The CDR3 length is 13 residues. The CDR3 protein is CASSGGQGNTIYF. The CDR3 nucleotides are TGTGCCAGCAGCGGGGGACAGGGAAACACCATATATTTT. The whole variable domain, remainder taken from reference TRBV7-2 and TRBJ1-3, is GAGVSQSPSNKVTEKGKDVELRCDPISGHTALYWYRQSLGQGLEFLIYFQGNSAPDKSGLPSDRFSAERTGGSVSTLTIQRTQQEDSAVYLCASSGGQGNTIYFGEGSWLTVV.

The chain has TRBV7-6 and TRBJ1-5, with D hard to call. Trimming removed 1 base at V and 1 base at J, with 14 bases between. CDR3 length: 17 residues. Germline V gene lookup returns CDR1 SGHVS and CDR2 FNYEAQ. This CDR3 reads CASSLDSTSGSNQPQHF. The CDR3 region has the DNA TGTGCCAGCAGCTTAGACTCAACTTCAGGCAGCAATCAGCCCCAGCATTTT.

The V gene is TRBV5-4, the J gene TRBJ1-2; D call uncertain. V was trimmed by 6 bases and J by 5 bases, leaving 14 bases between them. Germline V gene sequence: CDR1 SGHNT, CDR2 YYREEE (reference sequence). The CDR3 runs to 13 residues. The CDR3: CASTTGIEYGYTF. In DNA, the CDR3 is TGTGCCAGCACGACCGGGATAGAGTATGGCTACACCTTC.

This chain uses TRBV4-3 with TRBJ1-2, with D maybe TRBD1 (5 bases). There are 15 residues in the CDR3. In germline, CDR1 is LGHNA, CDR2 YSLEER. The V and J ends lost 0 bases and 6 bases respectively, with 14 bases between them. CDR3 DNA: TGCGCCAGCAGCCAAGAAAGAGTCTCCAGGGATGGCTACACCTTC. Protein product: CASSQERVSRDGYTF.

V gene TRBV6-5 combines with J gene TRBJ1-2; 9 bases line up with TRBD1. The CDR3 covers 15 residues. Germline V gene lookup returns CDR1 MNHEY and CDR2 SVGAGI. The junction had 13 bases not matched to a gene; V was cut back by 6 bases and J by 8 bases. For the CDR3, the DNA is TGTGCCAGCAGCTATCAGGGACAGGGAAGATGGGGCTACACCTTC. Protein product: CASSYQGQGRWGYTF.

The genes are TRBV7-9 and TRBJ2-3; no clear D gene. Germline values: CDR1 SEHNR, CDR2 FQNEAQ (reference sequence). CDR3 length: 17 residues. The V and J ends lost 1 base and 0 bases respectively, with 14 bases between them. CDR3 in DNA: TGTGCCAGCAGCTTAGGGTCTACTTCAACTAGCACAGATACGCAGTATTTT. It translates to CASSLGSTSTSTDTQYF.